This TCR beta chain was identified in a study of T cell responses to AZD1222 COVID-19 vaccine. Study-level information: Second-dose timings of about 4 or about 12 weeks were pooled. Points from the study as a whole: At baseline, seropositivity was found in only 5 to 7 AZD1222 recipients. Clonal diversity may have been underestimated in mostly white British donors.

Here immunoSEQ multiplex PCR was the method, and the copy in TCRdb shows in-frame clones only, minus some. The sample records around 100,000 clones, 93% being singletons. J was trimmed by 1 base and V by 5 bases; bases with no gene match: 4. Germline assignment: CDR1 SGHTA and CDR2 FQGNSA. CDR3 length: 14 amino acids. Points on this clone: Its target is not known.

The J gene is TRBJ2-7, the V gene TRBV7-2; 8 bases fit TRBD1. The sequence was collected from an adult in good health. The starting material was peripheral blood, obtained on day 0 of AZD1222 vaccination. In DNA form, the CDR3 reads TGTGCCAGCAGCCCAGACAGGGGTTCCTACGAGCAGTACTTC. This gives the protein CASSPDRGSYEQYF. The whole variable domain, remainder taken from reference TRBV7-2 and TRBJ2-7, is GAGVSQSPSNKVTEKGKDVELRCDPISGHTALYWYRQSLGQGLEFLIYFQGNSAPDKSGLPSDRFSAERTGGSVSTLTIQRTQQEDSAVYLCASSPDRGSYEQYFGPGTRLTVT.